Each of the 6 T cell receptor beta chains below was sequenced from the same sample in a study of blood T cell repertoires in COVID-19. TCRdb's table, derived via immunoSEQ multiplex PCR, lists solely in-frame clones and lacks some. The sample carries 20,000 to 25,000 clones, 75% to 95% recorded once. The sequenced material came from peripheral blood. These receptor sequences come from a human donor in a cohort sampled during active COVID-19.

The DNA for the CDR3 is TGCAGTGCTAGTGTAGCGGGGGTCACAGATACGCAGTATTTT. As protein: CSASVAGVTDTQYF. The chain employs TRBV20-1 and TRBJ2-3, with 9 nucleotides matching TRBD2. The CDR3 is made up of 14 amino acids. V lost 3 bases and J lost 2; bases outside the gene matches: 3. Germline-derived CDR1 and CDR2 are DFQATT and SNEGSKA (reference sequence).

The chain joins TRBV7-2 to TRBJ2-2; the match to TRBD2 covers 9 bases. CDR1 and CDR2 (germline): SGHTA, FQGNSA. The V segment lost 5 bases and the J segment 5 bases; nucleotides outside the gene matches: 9. The CDR3 consists of 16 residues. CDR3 in amino acids: CASSPPAGGLTGELFF. The CDR3 DNA follows: TGTGCCAGCAGCCCGCCGGCGGGGGGGCTGACCGGGGAGCTGTTTTTT.

This chain uses TRBV5-8 with TRBJ1-2, with 8 positions matching TRBD1. The germline V gene encodes CDR1 SGHTS and CDR2 YDEGEE. With V trimmed by 7 bases and J by 3 bases, 11 bases remained unmatched. The CDR3 extends over 15 amino acids. The CDR3 spells CASLSQTGEDYGYTF. Written as DNA, the CDR3 is TGTGCCAGCTTGTCCCAGACAGGGGAGGACTATGGCTACACCTTC.

The rearrangement links TRBV29-1 to TRBJ2-7, with a possible D match to TRBD1 (6 bases). The V gene lost 4 bases and the J gene lost 6 bases, with 10 bases spanning the gap. From germline, CDR1 is SQVTM and CDR2 ANQGSEA. CDR3 size: 11 residues. In nucleotides, the CDR3 is TGCAGCGTTGCCAGGGGTCGCGAGCAGTACTTC. Residues: CSVARGREQYF.

A word on this clone: Other DNA sequences in this specimen translate into the identical CDR3. The V and J genes are TRBV6-6 and TRBJ1-6; D is possibly TRBD1 (5 bases). Germline V lookup: CDR1 MNHNY, CDR2 SVGAGI (reference sequence). Trimming shortened V by 5 bases and J by 6 bases, and 14 bases separated the two germline ends. CDR3 size: 15 residues. CDR3 DNA: TGTGCCAGCAGTCCCCTCGGGCAGGGTAATTCACCCCTCCACTTT. Encoded protein: CASSPLGQGNSPLHF.

The chain is built from TRBV5-6 and TRBJ1-5; the match to TRBD1 covers 8 bases. Germline V gene data show CDR1 as SGHDT and CDR2 as YYEEEE. After removal of 3 bases from V and 0 bases from J, the junction contained 5 bases not matched to a gene. The CDR3 spans 16 residues. The CDR3 protein is CASSSQGAHSNQPQHF. CDR3 in DNA: TGTGCCAGCAGCTCGCAGGGGGCTCATAGCAATCAGCCCCAGCATTTT.